Below are 25 T cell receptor beta chains sequenced from a single sample in a study of cytotoxic CD8 clonotypes in ibrutinib-treated CLL. The repertoire was sequenced with immunoSEQ multiplex PCR; TCRdb's copy has only in-frame clones and lacks some. This table holds approximately 190,000 clones, 70% to 75% found once. The sequencing here drew on PBMCs, taken after 12 months of ibrutinib treatment. Every receptor here comes from a human donor with chronic lymphocytic leukemia.

The chain has TRBV29-1 and TRBJ2-7; 15 nucleotides line up with TRBD2. V shed 1 base, J shed 4 bases, and the junction held 5 bases outside the gene matches. Germline V CDR1 and CDR2: SQVTM, ANQGSEA. This CDR3 is built from 16 residues. In nucleotides, the CDR3 is TGCAGCGTTGAAGGGACTAGCGGGAGGGCCGAGTACGAGCAGTACTTC. It yields the protein CSVEGTSGRAEYEQYF.

The CDR3 region is CAWSAQPRDEQFF. DNA for the CDR3: TGTGCCTGGAGTGCCCAACCCAGGGATGAGCAGTTCTTC. This chain uses TRBV30 with TRBJ2-1; possible D gene TRBD1, 5 bases. Germline values: CDR1 GTSNPN, CDR2 SVGIG (reference sequence). This CDR3 has 13 residues. Trimming cost V 1 base and J 8 bases, with 12 bases left between them.

The CDR3: CASKPAEYNEQFF. The CDR3 DNA reads TGTGCCAGCAAACCGGCGGAATACAATGAGCAGTTCTTC. The gene calls are TRBV2 and TRBJ2-1; the D is unclear. The CDR3 sequence is 13 residues long. Trimming took off 7 bases at V and 4 bases at J, with 11 bases between the two ends. CDR1 and CDR2 (germline): SNHLY, FYNNEI.

The CDR3 loop reads CASSFAHLAGGNNEQFF. CDR3 DNA: TGTGCCAGCAGCTTCGCCCACCTAGCGGGGGGCAACAATGAGCAGTTCTTC. The J gene is TRBJ2-1, the V gene TRBV5-6; 11 bases are a match to TRBD2. J gave up 5 bases and V 2 bases, and 9 bases lay outside the gene matches. Per germline, CDR1 SGHDT and CDR2 YYEEEE. The CDR3 extends over 17 amino acids.

The chain recombines TRBV5-1 with TRBJ2-3, with D tentatively TRBD2 (5 bases). Germline V gives CDR1 SGHRS, CDR2 YFSETQ. The CDR3 covers 15 residues. The V gene lost 0 bases and the J gene lost 4 bases, with 12 bases spanning the gap. The CDR3 region has the DNA TGCGCCAGCAGCTTGGTTTTAGGAGGTTCAGATACGCAGTATTTT. This encodes CASSLVLGGSDTQYF.

This chain connects TRBV29-1 to TRBJ2-2; 7 bases align to TRBD1. This CDR3 is built from 14 residues. Germline V lookup: CDR1 SQVTM, CDR2 ANQGSEA. Trimming removed 4 bases from V and 6 bases from J; junction bases left unmatched: 8. The CDR3 spells CSVVVGGGPGELFF. For the CDR3, the DNA is TGCAGCGTTGTTGTAGGGGGCGGGCCCGGGGAGCTGTTTTTT.

The rearrangement joins TRBV4-1 to TRBJ2-7; D gene unclear. Germline V lookup: CDR1 MGHRA, CDR2 YSYEKL. The germline V and J ends were trimmed by 0 bases and 3 bases, with 12 bases remaining between them. This CDR3 is built from 15 residues. CDR3 loop: CASSQEGALGYEQYF. In DNA form, the CDR3 reads TGCGCCAGCAGCCAAGAAGGAGCACTCGGCTACGAGCAGTACTTC.

This chain uses TRBV7-2 with TRBJ1-2; a possible D gene is TRBD1 (5 bases). CDR3 size: 12 residues. The ends were cut back, 5 bases at V and 4 bases at J, with 8 bases in the middle. Germline V gives CDR1 SGHTA, CDR2 FQGNSA. CDR3: CASSLRVYGYTF. CDR3 nucleotides: TGTGCCAGCAGCCTCAGGGTCTATGGCTACACCTTC.

The CDR3 protein is CASSLALTSGGANEQFF. CDR3 nucleotide sequence: TGTGCCAGCAGCTTAGCCCTCACTAGCGGGGGGGCCAATGAGCAGTTCTTC. The chain has TRBV13 and TRBJ2-1, with TRBD2 matching 13 bases. Germline V gives CDR1 PRHDT, CDR2 FYEKMQ (reference sequence). Unmatched junction bases numbered 6, after V lost 1 base and J lost 6 bases. This CDR3 region has 17 residues.

Only one count was recorded for this clone. The rearrangement joins TRBV19 to TRBJ2-3; either TRBD1 or TRBD2 may supply D (5 bases each). The germline V and J ends were trimmed by 1 base and 6 bases, with 11 bases remaining between them. Per the germline V gene, CDR1 is LNHDA and CDR2 is SQIVND (reference sequence). This CDR3 is built from 14 residues. CDR3 in DNA: TGTGCCAGTAGTATAGCGGGGCAGGGTGATACGCAGTATTTT. It specifies CASSIAGQGDTQYF.

This clone was seen just once. This chain uses TRBV7-9 with TRBJ1-3; 7 bases line up with TRBD1. Germline V gene lookup returns CDR1 SEHNR and CDR2 FQNEAQ (reference sequence). The CDR3 is 16 residues long. This CDR3 reads CATGQNVFYSGNTIYF. CDR3 DNA: TGTGCTACGGGACAGAATGTATTCTATTCTGGAAACACCATATATTTT. The full variable domain, its missing parts supplied by reference TRBV7-9 and TRBJ1-3, is DTGVSQNPRHKITKRGQNVTFRCDPISEHNRLYWYRQTLGQGPEFLTYFQNEAQLEKSRLLSDRFSAERPKGSFSTLEIQRTEQGDSAMYLCATGQNVFYSGNTIYFGEGSWLTVV.

The chain uses TRBV9 and TRBJ1-2; 8 nucleotides match TRBD1. CDR3 length: 15 residues. Germline-derived CDR1 and CDR2 are SGDLS and YYNGEE. The V gene end was trimmed by 2 bases and the J gene end by 2 bases; junction bases not matched to a gene: 5. CDR3 region: CASSVDRGTNYGYTF. Written as DNA, the CDR3 is TGTGCCAGCAGCGTCGACAGGGGAACCAACTATGGCTACACCTTC.

The chain combines TRBV18 with TRBJ2-4, with 9 bases matching TRBD1. Trimming cost V 3 bases and J 0 bases; bases outside gene matches: 15. The germline V gene encodes CDR1 KGHSH and CDR2 LQKENI. The CDR3 loop spans 20 amino acids. The CDR3 here is CASSPNLGQGRGIAKNIQYF. In DNA form, the CDR3 reads TGTGCCAGCTCACCTAATCTTGGACAGGGGCGTGGGATAGCCAAAAACATTCAGTACTTC.

CDR3 nucleotide sequence: TGCGCCAGCAGCCTCCGACAGGGGCAGGGAGGCTACACCTTC. Residues: CASSLRQGQGGYTF. The gene calls are TRBV4-1 and TRBJ1-2, with 8 nucleotides matching TRBD1. This CDR3 is 14 amino acids long. The ends lost 4 bases at V and 8 bases at J; junction bases unmatched: 9. Germline V gives CDR1 MGHRA, CDR2 YSYEKL.

This sequence joins TRBV7-9 and TRBJ2-7; 10 bases map to TRBD1. Germline-derived CDR1 and CDR2 are SEHNR and FQNEAQ (reference sequence). The trim removed 5 bases at V and 1 base at J, leaving 8 bases unmatched. This CDR3 region has 16 residues. CDR3 region: CASSLPGQGISYEQYF. In DNA, the CDR3 is TGTGCCAGCAGCCTTCCGGGACAGGGGATATCCTACGAGCAGTACTTC.

This chain joins TRBV30 and TRBJ1-2, with D hard to call. Between the trimmed V and J ends, which lost 0 bases and 0 bases, there was a span of 5 bases. Germline-derived CDR1 and CDR2 are GTSNPN and SVGIG (reference sequence). The CDR3 is 13 residues long. The CDR3 DNA follows: TGTGCCTGGAGTGTAGACACTAACTATGGCTACACCTTC. It codes for CAWSVDTNYGYTF. Full variable domain (outside the CDR3, taken from reference TRBV30 and TRBJ1-2): SQTIHQWPATLVQPVGSPLSLECTVEGTSNPNLYWYRQAAGRGLQLLFYSVGIGQISSEVPQNLSASRPQDRQFILSSKKLLLSDSGFYLCAWSVDTNYGYTFGSGTRLTVV.

The genes are TRBV30 and TRBJ1-2; D gene unclear. The CDR3 loop spans 14 amino acids. Trimming took off 0 bases at V and 0 bases at J, with 8 bases between the two ends. Germline V gene sequence: CDR1 GTSNPN, CDR2 SVGIG (reference sequence). The CDR3 DNA sequence: TGTGCCTGGAGTGTCCCTCATACTAACTATGGCTACACCTTC. Amino acid sequence: CAWSVPHTNYGYTF.

The J gene is TRBJ2-7, the V gene TRBV5-5, with D uncertain. V lost 0 bases to trimming and J lost 0 bases, with 16 bases between them. Germline V gives CDR1 SGHKS, CDR2 YYEKEE (reference sequence). This CDR3 has 17 residues. The CDR3 sequence is CASSLDFVDSPSYEQYF. In DNA form, the CDR3 reads TGTGCCAGCAGCTTGGATTTTGTAGACTCGCCCTCCTACGAGCAGTACTTC.

This clone was found once. A read error may produce the germline difference seen at one junction end. This chain joins TRBV27 and TRBJ1-4; 8 nucleotides align to TRBD1. CDR1 is MNHEY and CDR2 is SMNVEV in the germline V gene (reference sequence). The CDR3 spans 12 residues. The CDR3 DNA reads TGTGCCAGCAGTTTGCCCAGCCAGGGGGCGCGGTGG. Residues: CASSLPSQGARW.

The J gene is TRBJ1-1, the V gene TRBV13; D not resolved. Between the trimmed V and J ends, which lost 2 bases and 0 bases, there was a span of 4 bases. Germline V lookup: CDR1 PRHDT, CDR2 FYEKMQ (reference sequence). This CDR3 contains 13 residues. In DNA form, the CDR3 reads TGTGCCAGCAGCTTAAATATGAACACTGAAGCTTTCTTT. Translating it yields CASSLNMNTEAFF.

The J gene is TRBJ1-1, the V gene TRBV30; D is undetermined. Trimming pared 4 bases from V and 1 base from J, leaving 16 bases between. The CDR3 spans 15 residues. From germline, CDR1 is GTSNPN and CDR2 SVGIG (reference sequence). This chain's CDR3 is CAWTRIVTKNTEAFF. The DNA for the CDR3 is TGTGCCTGGACTAGAATAGTCACGAAGAACACTGAAGCTTTCTTT.

The chain combines TRBV18 with TRBJ2-2; D gene ambiguous. Trimming removed 0 bases from V and 4 bases from J, with 12 bases in between. CDR3 length equals 16 residues. In germline, CDR1 is KGHSH, CDR2 LQKENI. The CDR3 region is CASSPPTVTPTGELFF. The CDR3 region has the DNA TGTGCCAGCTCACCACCAACGGTGACCCCCACCGGGGAGCTGTTTTTT.

The CDR3 sequence: CASSLDFRAGNQPQHF. The CDR3 region has the DNA TGTGCCAGCAGCTTAGATTTCAGGGCGGGCAATCAGCCCCAGCATTTT. This chain links TRBV7-2 with TRBJ1-5; perhaps TRBD1 as D (5 bases). The CDR3 extends over 16 amino acids. Germline V gene lookup returns CDR1 SGHTA and CDR2 FQGNSA. V was trimmed by 1 base and J by 2 bases, leaving 12 bases between them. The complete variable domain, with remaining parts taken from reference TRBV7-2 and TRBJ1-5, reads GAGVSQSPSNKVTEKGKDVELRCDPISGHTALYWYRQSLGQGLEFLIYFQGNSAPDKSGLPSDRFSAERTGGSVSTLTIQRTQQEDSAVYLCASSLDFRAGNQPQHFGDGTRLSIL.

This rearrangement joins TRBV11-2 to TRBJ1-4, with TRBD1 as a possible D gene (5 bases). Deletions cut 3 bases from V and 7 bases from J, with 12 bases between. The CDR3 runs 14 residues. CDR1 SGHAT and CDR2 FQNNGV come from the germline V gene. The CDR3 reads CASSFVGGFEKLFF. In DNA form, the CDR3 reads TGTGCCAGCAGCTTCGTCGGGGGTTTTGAAAAACTGTTTTTT. The variable domain in full, completed from reference TRBV11-2 and TRBJ1-4, reads EAGVAQSPRYKIIEKRQSVAFWCNPISGHATLYWYQQILGQGPKLLIQFQNNGVVDDSQLPKDRFSAERLKGVDSTLKIQPAKLEDSAVYLCASSFVGGFEKLFFGSGTQLSVL.

The genes are TRBV2 and TRBJ1-5; D is uncertain. The CDR3 runs to 13 residues. Trimming stripped 5 bases from V and 0 bases from J, with 5 bases between. Per germline, CDR1 SNHLY and CDR2 FYNNEI. The CDR3 bases are TGTGCCAGCAGTTGGGGTAGCAATCAGCCCCAGCATTTT. This codes for CASSWGSNQPQHF.